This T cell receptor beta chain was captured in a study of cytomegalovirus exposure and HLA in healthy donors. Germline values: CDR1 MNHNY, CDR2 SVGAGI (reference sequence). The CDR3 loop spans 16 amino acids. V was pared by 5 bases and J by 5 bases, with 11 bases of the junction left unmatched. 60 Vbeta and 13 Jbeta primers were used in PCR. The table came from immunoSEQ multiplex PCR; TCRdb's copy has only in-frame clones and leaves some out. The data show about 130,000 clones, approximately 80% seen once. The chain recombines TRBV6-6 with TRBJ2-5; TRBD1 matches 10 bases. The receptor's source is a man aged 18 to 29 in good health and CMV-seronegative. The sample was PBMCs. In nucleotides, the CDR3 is TGTGCCAGCAGTGGGGAGGGACAGGGGAGGATCGAGACCCAGTACTTC. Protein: CASSGEGQGRIETQYF.